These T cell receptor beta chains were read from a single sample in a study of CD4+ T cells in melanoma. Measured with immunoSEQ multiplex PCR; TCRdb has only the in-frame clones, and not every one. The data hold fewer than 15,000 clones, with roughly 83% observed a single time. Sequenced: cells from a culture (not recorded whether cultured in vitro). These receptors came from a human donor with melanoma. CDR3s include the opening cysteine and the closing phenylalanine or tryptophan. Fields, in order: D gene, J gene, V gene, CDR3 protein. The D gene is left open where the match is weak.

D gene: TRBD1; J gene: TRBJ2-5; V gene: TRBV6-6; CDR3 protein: CASKRAGTGQETQYF
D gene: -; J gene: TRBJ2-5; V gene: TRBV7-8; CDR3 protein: CASSPVGTQYF
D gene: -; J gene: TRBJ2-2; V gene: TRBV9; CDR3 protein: CASRDSAGTGELFF
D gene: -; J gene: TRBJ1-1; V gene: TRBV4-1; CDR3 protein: CASSPGGWVDTEAFF
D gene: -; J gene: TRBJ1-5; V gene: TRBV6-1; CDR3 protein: CASSELEGRNNQPQHF
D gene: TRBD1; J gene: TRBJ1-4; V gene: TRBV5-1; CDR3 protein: CASSGQGLDEKLFF
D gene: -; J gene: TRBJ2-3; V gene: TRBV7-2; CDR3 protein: CASSSGAADTQYF
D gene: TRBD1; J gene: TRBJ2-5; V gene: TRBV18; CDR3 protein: CASSRGQEETQYF
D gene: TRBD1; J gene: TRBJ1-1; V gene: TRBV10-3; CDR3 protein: CAISGQGAVVTEAFF
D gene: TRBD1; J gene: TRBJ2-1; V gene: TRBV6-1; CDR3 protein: CASIRGQVGDEQFF
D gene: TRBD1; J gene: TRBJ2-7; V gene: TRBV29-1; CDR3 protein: CSVEADREQYF
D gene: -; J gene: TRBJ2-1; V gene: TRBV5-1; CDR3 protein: CASSFRQGSYNEQFF
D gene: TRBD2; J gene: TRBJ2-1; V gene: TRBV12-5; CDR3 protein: CASGGGALAGDRSEQFF
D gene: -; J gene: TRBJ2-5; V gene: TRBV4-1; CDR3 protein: CASSLGAGVRETQYF
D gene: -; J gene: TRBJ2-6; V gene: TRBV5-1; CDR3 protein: CASSARTGSQSGANVLTF
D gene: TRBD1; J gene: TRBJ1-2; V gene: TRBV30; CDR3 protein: CAWSLGQGVNYGYTF
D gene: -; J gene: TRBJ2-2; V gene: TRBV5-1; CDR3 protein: CASSMLATGELFF
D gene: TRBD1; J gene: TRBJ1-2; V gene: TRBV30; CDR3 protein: CAWVPSGTGVVGYTF
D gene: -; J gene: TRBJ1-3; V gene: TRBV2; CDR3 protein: CASVQYGNTIYF
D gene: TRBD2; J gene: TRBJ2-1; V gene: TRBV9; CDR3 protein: CASSVGLAEYNEQFF
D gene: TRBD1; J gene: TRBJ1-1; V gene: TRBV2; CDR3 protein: CASSQSRRGRGEAFF
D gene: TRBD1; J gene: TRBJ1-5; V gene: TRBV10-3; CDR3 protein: CAISEQGAAQPQHF
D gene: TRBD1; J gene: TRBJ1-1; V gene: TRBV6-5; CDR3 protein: CASSATGGRTEAFF
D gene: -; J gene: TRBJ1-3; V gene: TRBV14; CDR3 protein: CASSQMGRENTIYF
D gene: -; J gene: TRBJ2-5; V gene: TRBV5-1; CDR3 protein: CASSPFGQETQYF
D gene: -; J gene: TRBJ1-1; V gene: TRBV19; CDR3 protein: CASTVGGRGTEAFF
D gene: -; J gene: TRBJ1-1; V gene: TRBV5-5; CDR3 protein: CASSYPGRSEAFF
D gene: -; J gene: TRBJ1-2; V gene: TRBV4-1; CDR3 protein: CASSREGQYPYGYTF